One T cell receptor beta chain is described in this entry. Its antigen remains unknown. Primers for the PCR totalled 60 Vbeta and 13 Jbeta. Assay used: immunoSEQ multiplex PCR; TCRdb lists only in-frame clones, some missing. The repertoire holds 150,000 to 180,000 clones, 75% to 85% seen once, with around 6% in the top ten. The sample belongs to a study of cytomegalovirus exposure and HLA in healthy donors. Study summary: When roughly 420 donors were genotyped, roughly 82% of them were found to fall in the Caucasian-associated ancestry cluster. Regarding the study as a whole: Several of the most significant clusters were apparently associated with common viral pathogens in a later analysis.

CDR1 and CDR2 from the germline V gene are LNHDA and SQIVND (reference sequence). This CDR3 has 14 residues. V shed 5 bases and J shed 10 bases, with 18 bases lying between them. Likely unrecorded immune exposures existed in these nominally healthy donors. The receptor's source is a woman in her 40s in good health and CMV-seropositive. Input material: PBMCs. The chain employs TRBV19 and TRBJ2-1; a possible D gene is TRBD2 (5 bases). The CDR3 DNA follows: TGTGCCAGTAGTCCGACGTTAGCGTTGAAGGAGCAGTTCTTC. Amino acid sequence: CASSPTLALKEQFF.